This is a list of T cell receptor beta chains from one sample in a study of siplizumab effects on memory and regulatory T cells. TCRdb's table, derived via immunoSEQ multiplex PCR, lists solely in-frame clones and lacks some. The repertoire holds under 130,000 clones, around 93% seen once, with more than 0.3% in the top ten. The sequencing sample was made of CD4+ T cells sorted from blood. The receptor source for this set is a human donor in good health. The CDR3 runs from the conserved cysteine through the conserved F or W. The order of the fields is clone size, J gene, V gene, D gene, CDR3 protein, CDR3 DNA. D genes are given only for firm matches. Clone size appears in some rows only: once, few, many, or a class for an expanded clone.

NA,TRBJ2-2,TRBV30,TRBD1,CAWRTGANTGELFF,TGTGCCTGGAGAACAGGGGCGAACACCGGGGAGCTGTTTTTT
NA,TRBJ1-2,TRBV6-1,NA,CASSEMRIGSYGYTF,TGTGCCAGCAGTGAGATGCGGATTGGTAGCTATGGCTACACCTTC
NA,TRBJ1-1,TRBV9,NA,CASSARVDTEAFF,TGTGCCAGCAGCGCAAGGGTAGACACTGAAGCTTTCTTT
NA,TRBJ1-1,TRBV20-1,NA,CTSRAEAFF,TGCACTTCCCGGGCCGAAGCTTTCTTT
NA,TRBJ1-5,TRBV5-4,TRBD1,CASSYRGSQPQHF,TGTGCCAGCAGCTACAGGGGTAGTCAGCCCCAGCATTTT
NA,TRBJ2-3,TRBV30,NA,CAWSGVWASLSTQYF,TGTGCCTGGAGTGGAGTTTGGGCGTCGCTTAGCACGCAGTATTTT
NA,TRBJ1-6,TRBV4-1,TRBD1,CASSQEEQGSSYNSPLHF,TGCGCCAGCAGCCAAGAGGAACAGGGGAGCTCCTATAATTCACCCCTCCACTTT
NA,TRBJ1-3,TRBV27,NA,CASSLRGRTGNTIYF,TGTGCCAGCAGTCTACGGGGGAGGACTGGAAACACCATATATTTT
NA,TRBJ1-2,TRBV4-1,NA,CASSHEGDSSEVGGYTF,TGCGCCAGCAGCCATGAGGGCGACAGCTCGGAAGTAGGTGGCTACACCTTC
NA,TRBJ2-3,TRBV12-5,NA,CASGLVGSDTQYF,TGTGCTAGTGGTTTGGTCGGGTCAGATACGCAGTATTTT
NA,TRBJ2-5,TRBV6-1,NA,CASSGSSGETQYF,TGTGCCAGCAGTGGGAGCAGTGGGGAGACCCAGTACTTC
NA,TRBJ1-2,TRBV5-1,NA,CASSPLDNYGYTF,TGCGCCAGCAGCCCCCTGGATAACTATGGCTACACCTTC
NA,TRBJ1-3,TRBV7-2,NA,CASSLVGAGGVWNTIYF,TGTGCCAGCAGCTTAGTGGGAGCAGGCGGTGTGTGGAACACCATATATTTT
NA,TRBJ2-1,TRBV6-5,NA,CASSPSGRFYNEQFF,TGTGCCAGCAGCCCCAGTGGGAGATTCTACAATGAGCAGTTCTTC
NA,TRBJ1-1,TRBV7-8,NA,CASSTTRNTEAFF,TGTGCCAGCAGCACTACACGGAACACTGAAGCTTTCTTT
once,TRBJ2-3,TRBV6-1,TRBD2,CASSEVPGLAGTDTQYF,TGTGCCAGCAGTGAGGTGCCAGGACTAGCGGGGACAGATACGCAGTATTTT
NA,TRBJ1-2,TRBV4-2,NA,CASSQEGNYGYTF,TGTGCCAGCAGCCAAGAGGGTAACTATGGCTACACCTTC
NA,TRBJ2-3,TRBV23-1,NA,CASSRTVPVCCHTDTQYF,TGCGCCAGCAGCAGGACAGTCCCAGTTTGCTGCCACACAGATACGCAGTATTTT
few,TRBJ2-3,TRBV29-1,TRBD1,CSVEIRDRGTDTQYF,TGCAGCGTTGAGATTCGGGACAGGGGAACAGATACGCAGTATTTT
NA,TRBJ2-7,TRBV6-6,TRBD1,CASSRRQGWEQYF,TGTGCCAGCAGCCGTCGACAGGGTTGGGAGCAGTACTTC
NA,TRBJ1-2,TRBV15,NA,CATSQGGGYGYTF,TGTGCCACCTCACAGGGCGGAGGGTATGGCTACACCTTC
NA,TRBJ2-7,TRBV11-2,NA,CASRTIRGLTSSYEQYF,TGTGCCAGCAGGACCATTCGGGGACTCACGAGCTCCTACGAGCAGTACTTC
NA,TRBJ2-2,TRBV30,NA,CAWSGPARTGELFF,TGTGCCTGGAGTGGTCCCGCCAGGACCGGGGAGCTGTTTTTT
NA,TRBJ2-7,TRBV5-1,NA,CASSRDPLGEQYF,TGCGCCAGCAGCAGGGACCCGCTCGGTGAGCAGTACTTC
NA,TRBJ1-5,TRBV19,NA,CASGQPQHF,TGTGCCAGTGGTCAGCCCCAGCATTTT
NA,TRBJ1-4,TRBV28,NA,CASLSGNEKLFF,TGTGCCAGTCTCTCCGGTAATGAAAAACTGTTTTTT
NA,TRBJ1-1,TRBV6-5,NA,CASSLGPSTEAFF,TGTGCCAGCAGTCTGGGGCCTTCCACTGAAGCTTTCTTT
NA,TRBJ2-2,TRBV7-3,NA,CASSLGPRVDTGELFF,TGTGCCAGCAGCCTCGGACCGCGGGTCGACACCGGGGAGCTGTTTTTT
NA,TRBJ2-1,TRBV12-5,TRBD2,CASGLYRLGGRVGNEQFF,TGTGCTAGTGGTTTGTACCGACTCGGCGGGAGAGTCGGAAATGAGCAGTTCTTC
NA,TRBJ1-2,TRBV7-2,NA,CASSLNSIPRRSRGYTF,TGTGCCAGCAGCTTAAACTCCATCCCCCGACGGTCTCGGGGCTACACCTTC
NA,TRBJ2-3,TRBV10-3,TRBD2,CAISERVAGGHTQYF,TGTGCCATCAGTGAGAGGGTAGCGGGGGGACATACGCAGTATTTT
NA,TRBJ1-1,TRBV7-9,NA,CASSPWASGSGTEAFF,TGTGCCAGCAGCCCCTGGGCTTCTGGGTCCGGCACTGAAGCTTTCTTT
NA,TRBJ2-5,TRBV2,TRBD2,CASSSGGAGETQYF,TGTGCCAGCAGTAGCGGGGGGGCTGGGGAGACCCAGTACTTC
NA,TRBJ1-2,TRBV14,NA,CASSPGFYGYTF,TGTGCCAGCAGCCCCGGGTTTTATGGCTACACCTTC
NA,TRBJ1-5,TRBV2,NA,CASSEDVGDQPQHF,TGTGCCAGCAGTGAAGATGTTGGAGATCAGCCCCAGCATTTT
NA,TRBJ2-1,TRBV7-2,TRBD2,CASSPAERGGNEQFF,TGTGCCAGCAGCCCTGCAGAGCGGGGGGGCAATGAGCAGTTCTTC
NA,TRBJ1-2,TRBV4-3,NA,CASSQGRESPNYGYTF,TGCGCCAGCAGCCAAGGGAGGGAATCCCCTAACTATGGCTACACCTTC
NA,TRBJ2-1,TRBV7-8,NA,CASSPAYEQFF,TGTGCCAGCAGCCCTGCCTATGAGCAGTTCTTC
NA,TRBJ1-3,TRBV10-3,NA,CASSGVVAGNTIYF,TGTGCCTCTTCAGGGGTAGTAGCTGGAAACACCATATATTTT
NA,TRBJ2-2,TRBV18,NA,CASPRSDGANTGELFF,TGTGCCAGCCCCCGATCAGACGGCGCGAACACCGGGGAGCTGTTTTTT
NA,TRBJ2-7,TRBV11-2,NA,CASSSPYEQYF,TGTGCCAGCAGCTCACCCTACGAGCAGTACTTC
once,TRBJ2-1,TRBV10-3,TRBD2,CAISVGSGGINEQFF,TGTGCCATCAGTGTGGGGAGCGGGGGAATCAATGAGCAGTTCTTC
NA,TRBJ2-2,TRBV10-3,NA,CAISAPTSFYSTGELFF,TGTGCCATCAGTGCCCCCACTAGCTTCTATAGCACCGGGGAGCTGTTTTTT
NA,TRBJ2-3,TRBV2,NA,CASRERLVFLQVDTQYF,TGTGCCAGCAGAGAAAGACTAGTGTTTCTACAGGTAGATACGCAGTATTTT
NA,TRBJ2-5,TRBV5-6,TRBD2,CASSYGGRGPSGETQYF,TGTGCCAGCAGCTACGGTGGGAGGGGTCCGAGTGGGGAGACCCAGTACTTC
NA,TRBJ1-2,TRBV18,NA,CASSPDRIYGYTF,TGTGCCAGCTCACCCGACAGGATCTATGGCTACACCTTC
NA,TRBJ2-5,TRBV2,TRBD2,CASSESGSSGGAETQYF,TGTGCCAGCAGTGAATCTGGCTCTAGCGGGGGGGCGGAGACCCAGTACTTC
NA,TRBJ2-3,TRBV6-5,TRBD1,CASSTGQTNTQYF,TGTGCCAGCAGCACGGGACAGACCAATACGCAGTATTTT
NA,TRBJ1-1,TRBV10-3,NA,CAIRGLNTEAFF,TGTGCCATCAGGGGGCTGAACACTGAAGCTTTCTTT
NA,TRBJ2-5,TRBV15,NA,CATSSEGETQYF,TGTGCCACCAGCAGCGAAGGGGAGACCCAGTACTTC
NA,TRBJ2-7,TRBV9,NA,CASSGEGGTPPYEQYF,TGTGCCAGCAGCGGCGAGGGGGGGACTCCCCCCTACGAGCAGTACTTC
NA,TRBJ2-3,TRBV10-2,NA,CASRLSTDTQYF,TGCGCCAGTAGGTTGAGCACAGATACGCAGTATTTT
NA,TRBJ1-2,TRBV5-1,TRBD1,CASSSTRQGAFGYTF,TGCGCCAGCAGCTCGACCCGACAGGGGGCGTTTGGCTACACCTTC
NA,TRBJ1-1,TRBV7-9,TRBD1,CASSSGTGAMNTEAFF,TGTGCCAGCAGCTCCGGGACAGGGGCGATGAACACTGAAGCTTTCTTT
NA,TRBJ1-2,TRBV5-5,NA,CASSLVDLYGYTF,TGTGCCAGCAGCTTGGTAGACCTCTATGGCTACACCTTC
NA,TRBJ2-2,TRBV7-3,NA,CASSSSRGYAGELFF,TGTGCCAGCAGCTCCTCCCGGGGGTATGCCGGGGAGCTGTTTTTT
NA,TRBJ2-1,TRBV9,NA,CAGARGASYNEQFF,TGTGCCGGGGCGCGAGGGGCCTCCTACAATGAGCAGTTCTTC